Sequencing of this TCR beta chain was carried out in a study of shared clonotypes between healthy human individuals. This CDR3 has 16 residues. Germline lookup yields CDR1 MGHDK and CDR2 SYGVNS. V dropped 5 bases and J dropped 2 bases, with 15 bases sitting between them. Splitting of each subset's genomic DNA was done evenly across several immunoSEQ plates. Clones were read by immunoSEQ multiplex PCR, and TCRdb kept only the in-frame ones, dropping some. Of hundreds of thousands of clones listed, roughly 80% are singletons. The gene calls are TRBV25-1 and TRBJ1-4; a possible D gene is TRBD1 (6 bases). This TCR was sampled from a woman between 40 and 55 years old in good health. Some clones in this sample may be carry-over from other donors' samples. Source material: PBMCs. The CDR3 nucleotides read TGTGCCAGCAGTCCCCAAGGGGGGGGGACTAATGAAAAACTGTTTTTT. This translates into CASSPQGGGTNEKLFF.